The clone carrying this TCR beta chain was counted once. Its target is unknown. The data derive from a study of identifying expanded T cells in peripheral blood. Healthy donors had no documented immune events, such as infections, while sampled. General study points: Roughly two-week clone count variance significantly increased as total template count grew. Over approximately two and four weeks, about 15 and 19 clones changed, versus 1.2 between replicates.

Sequencing used immunoSEQ multiplex PCR; TCRdb keeps in-frame clones, though not all of them. The repertoire includes around 68,000 clones, about 90% of them detected once, and 4.7% sits in the top ten. The TCR sequence derives from a person between 18 and 75 years old in good health. Sample: blood.

The CDR3: CASSEGREPYEQYF. CDR3 coding DNA: TGTGCCAGCAGTGAAGGACGGGAACCCTACGAGCAGTACTTC. The chain carries TRBV2 and TRBJ2-7; TRBD2 is a possible D gene (5 bases). CDR1 is SNHLY and CDR2 is FYNNEI in the germline V gene. The CDR3 runs to 14 residues. V was cut by 1 base and J by 2 bases, with 9 bases left in between.